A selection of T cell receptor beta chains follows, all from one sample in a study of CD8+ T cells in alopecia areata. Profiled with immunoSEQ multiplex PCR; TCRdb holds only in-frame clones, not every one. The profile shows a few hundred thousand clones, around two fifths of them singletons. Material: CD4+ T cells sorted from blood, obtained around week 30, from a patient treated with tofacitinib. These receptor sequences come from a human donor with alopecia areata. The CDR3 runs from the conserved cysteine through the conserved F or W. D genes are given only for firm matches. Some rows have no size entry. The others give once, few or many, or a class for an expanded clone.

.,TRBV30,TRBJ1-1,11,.,CAWRVGFEAFF
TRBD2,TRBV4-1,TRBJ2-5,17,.,CASSLRLAGAPGETQYF
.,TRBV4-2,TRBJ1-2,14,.,CASSQDRINYGYTF
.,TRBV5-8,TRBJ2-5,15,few,CASSLVRTTQETQYF
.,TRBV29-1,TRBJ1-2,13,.,CSVRVGLGYGYTF
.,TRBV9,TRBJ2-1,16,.,CASSVSGRGLYNEQFF
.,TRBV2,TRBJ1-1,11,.,CASRTETLAFF
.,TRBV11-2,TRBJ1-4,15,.,CASSETRRPNEKLFF
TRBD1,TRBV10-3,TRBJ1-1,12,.,CAISTGETEAFF
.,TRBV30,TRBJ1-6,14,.,CAWSRDGGNSPLHF
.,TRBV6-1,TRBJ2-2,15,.,CASIRGTVDTGELFF
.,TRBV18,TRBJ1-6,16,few,CASSPQRGGSSSPLHF
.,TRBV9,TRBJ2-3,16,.,CASSVAGEASTDTQYF
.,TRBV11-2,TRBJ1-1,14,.,CASSRVVMNTEAFF